This T cell receptor (beta chain) was obtained from a study of control samples from healthy donors and cancer patients. The germline V gene encodes CDR1 GTSNPN and CDR2 SVGIG (reference sequence). The CDR3 loop spans 13 amino acids. Trimming took 2 bases from V and 10 from J, leaving 15 bases between them. Sequencing used immunoSEQ multiplex PCR; TCRdb keeps in-frame clones, though not all of them. The repertoire holds 95,000 to 120,000 clones, with roughly four fifths as singletons. This receptor was taken from a man between 18 and 29 years old in good health. What was sequenced was blood. V and J are TRBV30 and TRBJ2-1, with D perhaps given as TRBD1 or TRBD2 (5 bases each). The CDR3 region has the DNA TGTGCCTGGAGTATGGGACCCGGATCCGAGCAGTTCTTC. It is translated as CAWSMGPGSEQFF.